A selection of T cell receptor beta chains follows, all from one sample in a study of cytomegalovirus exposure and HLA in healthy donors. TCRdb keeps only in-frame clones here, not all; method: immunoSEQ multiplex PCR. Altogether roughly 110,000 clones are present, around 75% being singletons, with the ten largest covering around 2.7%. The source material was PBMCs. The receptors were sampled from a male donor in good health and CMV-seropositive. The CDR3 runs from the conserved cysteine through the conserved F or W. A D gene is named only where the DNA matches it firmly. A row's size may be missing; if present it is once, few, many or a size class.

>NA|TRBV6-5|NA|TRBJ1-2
TGTGCCAGCAGTTACTTGGCAGGGAACTATGGCTACACCTTC
CASSYLAGNYGYTF
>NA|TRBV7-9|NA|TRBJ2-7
TGTGCCAGCAGTCCCTTTCTCGCGGGACTTACTTACGAGCAGTACTTC
CASSPFLAGLTYEQYF
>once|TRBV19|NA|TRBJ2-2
TGTGCCAGTAGTATTTGGGCCGAAACCGGGGAGCTGTTTTTT
CASSIWAETGELFF
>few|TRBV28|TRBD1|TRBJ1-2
TGTGCCAGCAGCCCAGCAAAACGAAGAGGGGGCGATGGCTACACCTTC
CASSPAKRRGGDGYTF
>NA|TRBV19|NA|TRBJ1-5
TGTGCCAGTAGTATACAACAGAATCAGCCCCAGCATTTT
CASSIQQNQPQHF
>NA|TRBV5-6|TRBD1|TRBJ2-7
TGTGCCAGCAGCGAGATGGGACAGTCAAGCTCCTACGAGCAGTACTTC
CASSEMGQSSSYEQYF
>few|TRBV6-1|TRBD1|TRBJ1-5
TGTGCCAGCAGTGTAACAGGGGATCAGCCCCAGCATTTT
CASSVTGDQPQHF
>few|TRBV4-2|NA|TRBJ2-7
TGTGCCAGCAGCCAAGACCTACTCTACGAGCAGTACTTC
CASSQDLLYEQYF
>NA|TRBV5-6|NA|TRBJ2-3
TGTGCCAGCCTCCGGCAGGGCGGTACAGATACGCAGTATTTT
CASLRQGGTDTQYF
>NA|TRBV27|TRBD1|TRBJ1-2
TGTGCCAGCAGTTTAGCCGGGACAGGGCGACATGGCTACACCTTC
CASSLAGTGRHGYTF
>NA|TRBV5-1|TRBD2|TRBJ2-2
TGCGCCAGCAAGATTCAGCGGGAGGTGGGCACCGGGGAGCTGTTTTTT
CASKIQREVGTGELFF
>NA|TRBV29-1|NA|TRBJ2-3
TGCAGTGCAGGGCATGGGAGGACAGATACGCAGTATTTT
CSAGHGRTDTQYF
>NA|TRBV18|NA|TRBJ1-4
TGTGCCAGCTCACCACTGACAGGCACTAATGAAAAACTGTTTTTT
CASSPLTGTNEKLFF
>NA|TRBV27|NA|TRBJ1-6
TGTGCCAGCAGTTTCGGGGGTTATAATTCACCCCTCCACTTT
CASSFGGYNSPLHF
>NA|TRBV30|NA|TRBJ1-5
TGTGCCTGGGGTGGGGAGAATGGCAATCAGCCCCAGCATTTT
CAWGGENGNQPQHF
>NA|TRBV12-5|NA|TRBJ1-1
TGTGCTAGTGGGACCCAATTAACCGGGACAGAAGCTTTCTTT
CASGTQLTGTEAFF
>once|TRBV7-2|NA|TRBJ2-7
TGTGCCAGCAGCTTAGAGGGGGAGGGGCAGTACTTC
CASSLEGEGQYF
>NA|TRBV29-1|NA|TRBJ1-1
TGCAGCGTCGATACTCGGTTGAACACTGAAGCTTTCTTT
CSVDTRLNTEAFF
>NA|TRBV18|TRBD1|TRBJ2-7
TGTGCCAGCTCACCACCCCGACAGGGATCCTACGAGCAGTACTTC
CASSPPRQGSYEQYF
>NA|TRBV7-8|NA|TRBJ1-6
TGTGCCAGCAGCTCGTCCCGGGACATTTCCCTCCACTTT
CASSSSRDISLHF
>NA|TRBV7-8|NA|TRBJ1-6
TGTGCCAGCAGCCGGGGAAGGACAGTAGCCTATAATTCACCCCTCCACTTT
CASSRGRTVAYNSPLHF
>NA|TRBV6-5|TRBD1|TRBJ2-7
TGTGCCAGCAGAAATGGTCCGGGACAGGGGACGCACTTC
CASRNGPGQGTHF
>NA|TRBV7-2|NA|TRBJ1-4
TGTGCCAGCAGCTTAGATTATCGGGTTCGGGATGGAAAACTGTTTTTT
CASSLDYRVRDGKLFF
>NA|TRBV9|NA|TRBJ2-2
TGTGCCAGCAGCGTTACGGGAGTGGTAAATGGGGAGCTGTTTTTT
CASSVTGVVNGELFF
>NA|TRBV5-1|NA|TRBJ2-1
TGCGCCAGCAGCTTGCTCGGGAGCGACTCCCTCAATGAGCAGTTCTTC
CASSLLGSDSLNEQFF
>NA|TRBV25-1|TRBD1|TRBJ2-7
TGTGCCAGCAGTGACTCAACCCATGGGACAGGCCGCGAGCAGTACTTC
CASSDSTHGTGREQYF
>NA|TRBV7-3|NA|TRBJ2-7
TGTGCCAGCAGCTTAATGGCAGGGCAGTCCTACGAGCAGTACTTC
CASSLMAGQSYEQYF